Listed here are 23 T cell receptor beta chains from one sample, sequenced in a study of blood T cell repertoires in COVID-19. The protocol was immunoSEQ multiplex PCR, while the TCRdb copy is restricted to in-frame clones and leaves out a portion. The data show about 390,000 clones, about 83% seen once. Material: PBMCs or T cells enriched from blood (not recorded which). These receptors came from a woman in her fifties or sixties who had recovered from COVID-19.

This rearrangement joins TRBV28 to TRBJ2-5; 11 bases agree with TRBD2. CDR3 length: 17 residues. With V trimmed by 2 bases and J by 7 bases, 12 bases remained unmatched. CDR1 MDHEN and CDR2 SYDVKM come from the germline V gene. The CDR3 protein is CASSLGLTGTSGGTQYF. For the CDR3, the DNA is TGTGCCAGCAGTTTAGGGTTAACGGGGACTAGCGGCGGGACCCAGTACTTC. The full variable domain, with the rest looked up from reference TRBV28 and TRBJ2-5, is DVKVTQSSRYLVKRTGEKVFLECVQDMDHENMFWYRQDPGLGLRLIYFSYDVKMKEKGDIPEGYSVSREKKERFSLILESASTNQTSMYLCASSLGLTGTSGGTQYFGPGTRLLVL.

The rearrangement uses TRBV12-3 or TRBV12-4 and TRBJ1-4; 7 nucleotides agree with TRBD1. CDR3 length equals 12 residues. This CDR3 reads CAIRDSMFNLFF. CDR3 in DNA: TGTGCAATCCGGGACAGTATGTTTAATCTGTTTTTT.

This clone was detected once. This chain uses TRBV5-6 with TRBJ2-3; D perhaps matches TRBD2 (5 bases). CDR3 length: 16 residues. Germline CDR1 is SGHDT and CDR2 is YYEEEE. Trimming removed 0 bases at V and 3 bases at J, with 14 bases between. CDR3 sequence (DNA): TGTGCCAGCAGCTTGGCCGGAATTAGCGTTACAGATACGCAGTATTTT. It translates to CASSLAGISVTDTQYF.

In this sample, this clone turned up once. The gene calls are TRBV27 and TRBJ2-3, with 11 bases aligning to TRBD2. The V gene's germline CDR1 is MNHEY and CDR2 SMNVEV (reference sequence). V shed 6 bases and J 2 bases; nucleotides not matched to a gene: 1. This CDR3 has 14 amino acids. The CDR3 sequence: CASRGLAVTDTQYF. CDR3 sequence (DNA): TGTGCCAGCAGGGGACTAGCGGTCACAGATACGCAGTATTTT.

This chain links TRBV4-3 with TRBJ1-6; D gene uncertain. The CDR3 is 16 amino acids. V lost 4 bases, J lost 0 bases, and 10 bases lay in between. The germline V gene has CDR1 LGHNA and CDR2 YSLEER. In DNA form, the CDR3 reads TGCGCCAGCAGCCCTACAGTGAGCTCCTATAATTCACCCCTCCACTTT. Encoded protein: CASSPTVSSYNSPLHF.

The rearrangement links TRBV6-5 to TRBJ1-6, with unresolved D. V gave up 2 bases and J gave up 6 bases, with 11 bases separating them. This CDR3 is 15 amino acids long. CDR1 MNHEY and CDR2 SVGAGI come from the germline V gene. CDR3 protein: CASSYRGQSNSPLHF. The CDR3, as DNA: TGTGCCAGCAGTTACAGAGGCCAGAGTAATTCACCCCTCCACTTT.

There are a few counts of this clone. V usage is TRBV28 and J usage is TRBJ1-3; D is possibly TRBD1 (5 bases). Germline CDR1 and CDR2: MDHEN and SYDVKM. With 6 bases removed from V and 3 bases from J, the gap between germline ends came to 18 bases. The CDR3 loop spans 16 amino acids. The CDR3: CASRLEEQAGGNTIYF. The CDR3 DNA sequence: TGTGCCAGCAGGCTCGAAGAACAGGCCGGTGGAAACACCATATATTTT.

This chain uses TRBV27 with TRBJ2-7; D might be TRBD2 (6 bases). The CDR3 contains 13 residues. Looked up from germline, CDR1 is MNHEY and CDR2 is SMNVEV (reference sequence). V lost 6 bases to trimming and J lost 2 bases, with 11 bases between them. CDR3 nucleotides: TGTGCCAGCAGCGATCGGGAGACCTACGAGCAGTACTTC. Protein sequence: CASSDRETYEQYF.

The V call is TRBV29-1, the J call TRBJ1-2; D remains ambiguous. The germline gives CDR1 SQVTM, CDR2 ANQGSEA. The CDR3 is made up of 14 amino acids. Trimming left V 1 base short and J 2 bases short, with 11 bases between. In nucleotides, the CDR3 is TGCAGCGTTGAAGCCTCTCAGGAAAACTATGGCTACACCTTC. Protein: CSVEASQENYGYTF.

The chain is built from TRBV19 and TRBJ2-6; TRBD2 aligns across 7 bases. The length of the CDR3 is 16 residues. Germline V gene lookup returns CDR1 LNHDA and CDR2 SQIVND (reference sequence). V gave up 7 bases and J gave up 0 bases; unmatched junction bases: 6. CDR3 amino acids: CASKSTGGSGANVLTF. The DNA of the CDR3 is TGTGCCAGTAAGTCGACGGGGGGCTCTGGGGCCAACGTCCTGACTTTC.

The gene calls are TRBV6-1 and TRBJ1-1; 11 bases are shared with TRBD1. There are 17 residues in the CDR3. Germline CDR1 MNHNS, CDR2 SASEGT. Trimming took 4 bases from V and 5 from J; bases not matched to a gene: 12. The CDR3 protein is CASSGSRDRGSWTEAFF. The CDR3 DNA is TGTGCCAGCAGTGGGTCCCGGGACAGGGGGTCGTGGACTGAAGCTTTCTTT.

This chain uses TRBV5-1 with TRBJ1-1; TRBD1 aligns across 7 bases. Germline V gives CDR1 SGHRS, CDR2 YFSETQ. The V segment lost 4 bases and the J segment 4 bases; nucleotides outside the gene matches: 7. The CDR3 runs to 14 residues. This chain's CDR3 is CASSAQTGFTEAFF. The CDR3 bases are TGCGCCAGCAGCGCCCAGACAGGGTTCACTGAAGCTTTCTTT.

This clone was detected a few times. The V and J genes are TRBV7-6 and TRBJ1-1; 12 bases are shared with TRBD1. Germline V gives CDR1 SGHVS, CDR2 FNYEAQ. V lost 5 bases and J lost 3; bases outside the gene matches: 7. This CDR3 contains 16 residues. As DNA, the CDR3 is TGTGCCAGCAGCCAGGGACAGGGGGCATACGACACTGAAGCTTTCTTT. This sequence encodes CASSQGQGAYDTEAFF.

The chain carries TRBV7-2 and TRBJ2-5; no clear D. The germline V and J ends were trimmed by 5 bases and 2 bases, with 18 bases remaining between them. The germline V gene encodes CDR1 SGHTA and CDR2 FQGNSA. The CDR3 covers 16 residues. CDR3 sequence: CASSTRKSPSQETQYF. The CDR3 DNA follows: TGTGCCAGCAGCACAAGGAAGTCGCCTAGTCAAGAGACCCAGTACTTC.

This chain joins TRBV30 and TRBJ2-1; unclear D gene. This CDR3 spans 15 amino acids. Trimming removed 1 base from V and 8 bases from J, with 18 bases in between. Germline V CDR1 and CDR2: GTSNPN, SVGIG (reference sequence). The CDR3 DNA reads as TGTGCCTGGAGTGCCCCTCGACTCCGTGCTCATGAGCAGTTCTTC. Amino acid sequence: CAWSAPRLRAHEQFF.

This clone was detected only once. V and J are TRBV14 and TRBJ1-2; TRBD1 might be the D (5 bases). Trimming cost V 8 bases and J 7 bases, with 23 bases left between them. Germline CDR1 and CDR2: SGHDN and FVKESK. The length of the CDR3 is 15 residues. CDR3: CASSPFDSLVGGYTF. DNA of the CDR3: TGTGCCAGCTCTCCCTTCGACAGCCTGGTGGGTGGCTACACCTTC.

The chain recombines TRBV19 with TRBJ2-7, with a possible D match to TRBD1 (6 bases). Germline loops: CDR1 LNHDA, CDR2 SQIVND (reference sequence). With 6 bases removed from V and 11 bases from J, the gap between germline ends came to 23 bases. The CDR3 loop spans 14 amino acids. CDR3 residues: CASRGRGTTGPEYF. Written as DNA, the CDR3 is TGTGCCAGTAGGGGTCGAGGGACGACAGGACCGGAGTACTTC.

The chain combines TRBV19 with TRBJ2-7; 8 bases fit TRBD2. The germline V gene has CDR1 LNHDA and CDR2 SQIVND (reference sequence). CDR3 length: 14 amino acids. V lost 8 bases and J lost 7; bases outside the gene matches: 13. The CDR3, as DNA: TGTGCCAGTGGCGCGCGTAGCGGGGTGCTGGAGCAGTACTTC. This codes for CASGARSGVLEQYF.

The chain carries TRBV6-4 and TRBJ1-1; D possibly corresponds to TRBD1 (5 bases). The germline V and J ends were trimmed by 4 bases and 1 base, with 7 bases remaining between them. The germline CDR1 and CDR2 sequences are MRHNA and SNTAGT. CDR3 length: 13 amino acids. CDR3 bases: TGTGCCAGCAGTGCCAGGGCGAACACTGAAGCTTTCTTT. This codes for CASSARANTEAFF.

CDR3 nucleotides: TGTGCCAGCAGGCCGGGACAGGGGTACGAGCAGTACTTC. As protein: CASRPGQGYEQYF. The V call is TRBV28, the J call TRBJ2-7; 10 bases match TRBD1. The V segment lost 6 bases and the J segment 4 bases; nucleotides outside the gene matches: 3. This CDR3 has 13 amino acids. Germline V CDR1 and CDR2: MDHEN, SYDVKM.

This clone was seen more than once but under ten times. DNA of the CDR3: TGCGCCAGCAGCCGCGGGACAGGGGGGTTTTACACTGAAGCTTTCTTT. This encodes CASSRGTGGFYTEAFF. V and J are TRBV5-1 and TRBJ1-1; 11 bases line up with TRBD1. With 4 bases clipped from V and 3 bases from J, the junction kept 8 bases outside the gene matches. Germline lookup yields CDR1 SGHRS and CDR2 YFSETQ. This CDR3 comprises 16 residues.

This clone was seen a handful of times. The genes are TRBV20-1 and TRBJ1-1, with D perhaps TRBD1 (6 bases). The CDR3 loop spans 14 amino acids. Trimming removed 3 bases from V and 1 base from J, with 12 bases in between. Germline CDR1 DFQATT, CDR2 SNEGSKA (reference sequence). The CDR3 DNA reads as TGCAGTGCTAGTCAGGGACAATCGAACACTGAAGCTTTCTTT. Its translation: CSASQGQSNTEAFF.

This chain connects TRBV29-1 to TRBJ2-1, with TRBD2 identical over 12 bases. Germline values: CDR1 SQVTM, CDR2 ANQGSEA. The CDR3 has 13 residues. Losses at the gene ends were 8 bases for V and 9 bases for J; bases not matched to a gene: 8. In nucleotides, the CDR3 is TGCAGCACAGGACTAGCGGGGCCTAGTGAGCAGTTCTTC. Residues: CSTGLAGPSEQFF.